This T cell receptor (beta chain) is from a study of blood T cell repertoires in COVID-19. About the study: Italy, Spain and the United States were the sources of the convalescent and acute COVID-19 samples.

The CDR3 loop spans 14 amino acids. Original methodology: It was from reference gene primer amplification that nucleated cell counts were estimated. Method: immunoSEQ multiplex PCR; TCRdb's copy keeps in-frame clones and lacks some. Clonal size and the V and J genes are those of that table, whereas D and trimming came from the DNA. The sample yields some 220,000 clones, 65% to 90% seen once. The sample consisted of peripheral blood. This receptor was obtained from a woman aged 70-85 years with COVID-19, enrolled during active disease. The chain uses TRBV21-1 and TRBJ1-2. TRBV21-1 corresponds to a pseudogene. The CDR3 is CASTRERCEGGYTF. The CDR3 region has the DNA TGTGCCAGCACGAGGGAGAGGTGTGAGGGTGGCTACACCTTC.